This T cell receptor beta chain was profiled in a study of cytomegalovirus exposure and HLA in healthy donors. Study-level points and caveats: In the approximately 130 validation repertoires, just under 95% of cluster scores exceeded 0, per a later analysis.

The CDR3 sequence is 14 residues long. Trimming stripped 0 bases from V and 6 bases from J, with 11 bases between. Germline V gives CDR1 MRHNA, CDR2 SNTAGT. Assay used: immunoSEQ multiplex PCR; TCRdb lists only in-frame clones, some missing. The sample has about 330,000 clones; 87% are singletons. With respect to this clone: As yet, its antigen is unknown.

This rearrangement joins TRBV6-4 to TRBJ1-2; the D gene is possibly TRBD1 (5 bases). The TCR was taken from a woman in her 30s in good health and CMV-seropositive. The material sequenced was PBMCs. The CDR3 sequence is CASSDSMGVNGYTF. As DNA, the CDR3 is TGTGCCAGCAGTGACTCGATGGGGGTTAATGGCTACACCTTC.